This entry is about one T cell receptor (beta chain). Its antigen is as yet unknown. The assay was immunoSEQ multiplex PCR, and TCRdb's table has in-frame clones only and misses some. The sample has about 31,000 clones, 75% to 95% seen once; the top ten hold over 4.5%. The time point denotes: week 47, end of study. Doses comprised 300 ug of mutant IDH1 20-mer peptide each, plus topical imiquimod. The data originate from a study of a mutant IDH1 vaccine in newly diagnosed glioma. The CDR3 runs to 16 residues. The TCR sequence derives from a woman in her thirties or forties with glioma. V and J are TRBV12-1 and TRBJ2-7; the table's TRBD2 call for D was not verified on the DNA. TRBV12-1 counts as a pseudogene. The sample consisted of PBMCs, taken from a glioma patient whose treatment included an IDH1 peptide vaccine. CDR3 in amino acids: CASSFIMRGSSYEQYF. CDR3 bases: TGTGCCAGCAGCTTTATAATGCGGGGGAGCTCCTACGAGCAGTACTTC.